This T cell receptor (beta chain) was recorded in a study of control samples from healthy donors and cancer patients. Sequenced by immunoSEQ multiplex PCR; TCRdb stores in-frame clones only, minus some. Counted here are 150,000 or so clones, around 94% occurring once; the ten biggest clones make up approximately 15%. CDR1 is LNHNV and CDR2 is YYDKDF in the germline V gene (reference sequence). V lost 3 bases, J lost 1 base, and 4 bases stayed unmatched. The CDR3 is made up of 15 amino acids. This TCR was sampled from a man in his fifties or sixties with colorectal cancer. V usage is TRBV15 and J usage is TRBJ1-1, with 8 bases identical to TRBD1. Sequencing was performed on PBMCs. CDR3 DNA sequence: TGTGCCACCAGCAGCGACAGGGGAAGGAACACTGAAGCTTTCTTT. Residues: CATSSDRGRNTEAFF.